Listed below are T cell receptor beta chains from one sample, sequenced in a study of OX40 agonist ivuxolimab in advanced cancers. This table comes from immunoSEQ multiplex PCR, and its TCRdb copy is limited to in-frame clones, with some not included. In the table there are around 25,000 clones, approximately 80% of which are singletons. The input for sequencing was CD4+ or CD8+ T cells sorted from blood, taken in a trial of the OX40 agonist ivuxolimab. The receptors originated from an adult with an advanced solid tumor such as melanoma, head and neck, liver or kidney cancer. The conserved cysteine and the conserved F or W are not part of the CDR3 here. Fields, in order: V gene, J gene, CDR3 protein.

>TRBV7-2|TRBJ2-2
ASSLVPPGTGELF
>TRBV7-9|TRBJ1-2
ASSLGRGGIYGYT
>TRBV2|TRBJ1-2
ASRLGTGYGYT
>TRBV7-8|TRBJ2-1
ASSAELVNEQF
>TRBV4-1|TRBJ1-4
ASSLRQPNEKLF
>TRBV14|TRBJ2-1
ASSQVPVWTGRSHEQF
>TRBV30|TRBJ2-1
AWSRLAEGGEQF
>TRBV12-5|TRBJ1-1
ASALDTEAF
>TRBV7-9|TRBJ1-3
ASSPKVRVGNTIY
>TRBV11-3|TRBJ2-2
ASSSTWGGGGELF
>TRBV7-9|TRBJ2-3
ASSLGRGSDTQY
>TRBV4-1|TRBJ2-1
ASSQDGIAWNEQF
>TRBV7-2|TRBJ1-2
ASSLDAGANGYT
>TRBV30|TRBJ2-3
AWSRTSATDTQY
>TRBV4-1|TRBJ2-7
ASSQDWDRGIEQY
>TRBV7-7|TRBJ2-5
ASSLGRLAGVQETQY
>TRBV19|TRBJ2-7
ASSPSGPYEQY
>TRBV7-2|TRBJ2-2
ASSSRGGPKTGELF
>TRBV15|TRBJ1-5
ATSRDNGRGFLSNQPQH
>TRBV4-2|TRBJ1-2
ASSQDSTYGYT
>TRBV28|TRBJ1-6
ASTMDGGGSPLH
>TRBV7-3|TRBJ2-1
ASSLERGGVNEQF
>TRBV6-4|TRBJ1-1
ASSDSGNTEAF
>TRBV5-1|TRBJ1-2
ASSFGPESNYGYT